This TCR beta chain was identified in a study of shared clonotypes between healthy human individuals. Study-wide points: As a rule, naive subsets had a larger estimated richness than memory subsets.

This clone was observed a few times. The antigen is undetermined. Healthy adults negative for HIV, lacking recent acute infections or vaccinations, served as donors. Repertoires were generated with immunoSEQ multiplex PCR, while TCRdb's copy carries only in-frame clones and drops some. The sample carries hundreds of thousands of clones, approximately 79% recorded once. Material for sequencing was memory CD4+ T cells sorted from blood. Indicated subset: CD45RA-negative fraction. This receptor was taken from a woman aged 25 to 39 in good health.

CDR3 bases: TGCGCCAGCAGCTTGGTTCCAGGGACCTATGGCTACACCTTC. This sequence encodes CASSLVPGTYGYTF. The chain carries TRBV5-1 and TRBJ1-2; the D gene is possibly TRBD1 (5 bases). V was shortened by 0 bases and J by 4 bases, with 10 bases between the two germline ends. The CDR3 loop spans 14 amino acids. CDR1 and CDR2 (germline): SGHRS, YFSETQ.